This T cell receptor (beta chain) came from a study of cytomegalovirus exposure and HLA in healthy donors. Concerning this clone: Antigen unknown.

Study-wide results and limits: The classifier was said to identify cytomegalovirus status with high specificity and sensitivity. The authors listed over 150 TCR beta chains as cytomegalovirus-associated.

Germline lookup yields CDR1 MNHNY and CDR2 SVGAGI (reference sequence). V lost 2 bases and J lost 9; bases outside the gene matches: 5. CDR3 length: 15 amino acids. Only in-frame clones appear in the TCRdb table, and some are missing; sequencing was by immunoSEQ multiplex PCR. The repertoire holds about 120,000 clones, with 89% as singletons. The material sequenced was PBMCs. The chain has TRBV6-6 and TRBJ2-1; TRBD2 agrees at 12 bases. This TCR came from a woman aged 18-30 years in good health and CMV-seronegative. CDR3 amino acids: CASSYTPSGGVEQFF. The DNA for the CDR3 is TGTGCCAGCAGTTACACGCCTAGCGGGGGGGTTGAGCAGTTCTTC.